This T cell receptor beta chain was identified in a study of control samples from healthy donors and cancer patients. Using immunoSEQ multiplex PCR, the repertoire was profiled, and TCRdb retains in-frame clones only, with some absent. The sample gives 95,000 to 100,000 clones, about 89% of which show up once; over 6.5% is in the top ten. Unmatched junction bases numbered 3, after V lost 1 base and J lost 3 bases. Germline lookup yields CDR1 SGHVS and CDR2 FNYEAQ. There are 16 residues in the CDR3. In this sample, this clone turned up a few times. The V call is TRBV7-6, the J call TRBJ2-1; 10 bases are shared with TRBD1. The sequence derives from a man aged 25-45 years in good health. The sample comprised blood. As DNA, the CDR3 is TGTGCCAGCAGCTTAGTTGGGACAGGGGACTACAATGAGCAGTTCTTC. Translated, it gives CASSLVGTGDYNEQFF. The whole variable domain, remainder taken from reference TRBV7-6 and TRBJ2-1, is GAGVSQSPRYKVTKRGQDVALRCDPISGHVSLYWYRQALGQGPEFLTYFNYEAQQDKSGLPNDRFSAERPEGSISTLTIQRTEQRDSAMYRCASSLVGTGDYNEQFFGPGTRLTVL.